Shown below are 26 T cell receptor beta chains from a single sample sequenced in a study of blood T cell repertoires in COVID-19. The method was immunoSEQ multiplex PCR; TCRdb's version includes in-frame clones alone and lacks a portion of them. The sample shows approximately 220,000 clones, 83% of them seen only once. The sequencing sample was made of PBMCs or T cells enriched from blood (not recorded which). The receptors were sampled from a woman between 40 and 55 years old who had been exposed to COVID-19.

The CDR3 loop reads CASRVSGSGIWVGDEQYF. In nucleotides, the CDR3 is TGCGCCAGCAGGGTATCTGGCAGCGGAATTTGGGTCGGCGACGAGCAGTACTTC. The chain combines TRBV23-1 with TRBJ2-7, with a weak D call TRBD2 (5 bases). TRBV23-1 is classed as an ORF, of uncertain function. This CDR3 is 18 amino acids long. Trimming removed 6 bases at V and 5 bases at J, with 29 bases between.

The chain carries TRBV7-3 and TRBJ1-3, with TRBD1 identical over 7 bases. This CDR3 region has 15 residues. The V gene's germline CDR1 is SGHTA and CDR2 FQGTGA. V lost 8 bases, J lost 0 bases, and 7 bases stayed unmatched. DNA of the CDR3: TGTGCCAGCGGACGACAGGGTCCCTCTGGAAACACCATATATTTT. This translates into CASGRQGPSGNTIYF.

This clone was detected only once. The chain is built from TRBV21-1 and TRBJ1-1; the D call in the table, TRBD1, was not verified against the DNA. TRBV21-1 is labeled a pseudogene. The CDR3 is 15 residues long. CDR3 bases: TGTGCCAGCAGCAAAGCGCAGGGGGGTCACACTGAAGCTTTCTTT. Its protein product is CASSKAQGGHTEAFF.

CDR3 DNA sequence: TGCGCCAGCAGCCAAGATATCGGCAGGTCCAATGAGCAGTTCTTC. This gives the protein CASSQDIGRSNEQFF. This chain connects TRBV4-1 to TRBJ2-1, with D hard to call. Trimming took 0 bases from V and 6 from J, leaving 12 bases between them. The germline CDR1 and CDR2 sequences are MGHRA and YSYEKL. The CDR3 loop spans 15 amino acids.

The CDR3 coding sequence is TGTGCCAGCAGCTTAGCCCGAGGCCAAGAGACCCAGTACTTC. Protein product: CASSLARGQETQYF. The chain couples TRBV7-9 to TRBJ2-5; D remains unclear. This CDR3 comprises 14 residues. The V and J ends lost 0 bases and 1 base respectively, with 6 bases between them. Germline assignment: CDR1 SEHNR and CDR2 FQNEAQ (reference sequence).

V usage is TRBV3-1 (or the pseudogene TRBV3-2) and J usage is TRBJ1-5; D is undetermined. Trimming left V 1 base short and J 6 bases short, with 10 bases between. Germline CDR1 and CDR2: LGHDT and YNNKEL (reference sequence). The CDR3 has 14 residues. CDR3 residues: CASSQVYGGQPQHF. As DNA, the CDR3 is TGTGCCAGCAGCCAAGTTTATGGAGGTCAGCCCCAGCATTTT.

J is TRBJ1-3 and V is TRBV4-1; D possibly corresponds to TRBD1 (5 bases). The CDR3 extends over 15 amino acids. Germline V gene lookup returns CDR1 MGHRA and CDR2 YSYEKL. The V end was cut by 2 bases, the J end by 7 bases, with 15 bases between. For the CDR3, the DNA is TGCGCCAGCAGCCAAATCCCAGGGTCTTGGAACACCATATATTTT. It yields the protein CASSQIPGSWNTIYF.

The rearrangement joins TRBV2 to TRBJ1-6, with TRBD1 as a possible D gene (5 bases). CDR1 is SNHLY, CDR2 FYNNEI, per germline. The CDR3 consists of 15 residues. Trimming shortened V by 7 bases and J by 0 bases, and 10 bases separated the two germline ends. CDR3 bases: TGTGCCAGCACCCCAGGGAACTCCTATAATTCACCCCTCCACTTT. This translates into CASTPGNSYNSPLHF.

This clone has just one count. The CDR3 region is CASSVQGPPETQYF. The CDR3 DNA reads TGTGCCAGCAGCGTACAGGGTCCTCCAGAGACCCAGTACTTC. This rearrangement joins TRBV7-3 to TRBJ2-5; D is possibly TRBD1 (6 bases). This CDR3 has 14 amino acids. From germline, CDR1 is SGHTA and CDR2 FQGTGA. Trimming stripped 5 bases from V and 4 bases from J, with 14 bases between.

This chain joins TRBV6-5 and TRBJ1-1, with 9 bases matching TRBD1. The V segment lost 5 bases and the J segment 4 bases; nucleotides outside the gene matches: 2. This CDR3 has 13 amino acids. Germline V gives CDR1 MNHEY, CDR2 SVGAGI. The CDR3 region is CASSTDRGTEAFF. In DNA, the CDR3 is TGTGCCAGCAGTACGGACAGGGGCACTGAAGCTTTCTTT.

V is TRBV7-3 and J is TRBJ2-1; D gene ambiguous. V lost 2 bases and J 7 bases, leaving 12 bases between the germline ends. The CDR3 totals 14 residues. Germline V CDR1 and CDR2: SGHTA, FQGTGA. CDR3 in DNA: TGTGCCAGCAGCTTAGGCCCCTCCCTGAATGAGCAGTTCTTC. This gives the protein CASSLGPSLNEQFF.

This clone was seen just once. The genes are TRBV3-1 (or the pseudogene TRBV3-2) and TRBJ1-2; no clear D. Germline CDR1 LGHDT, CDR2 YNNKEL (reference sequence). Deletions cut 0 bases from V and 0 bases from J, with 8 bases between. CDR3 length equals 15 residues. For the CDR3, the DNA is TGTGCCAGCAGCCAAGATCTAGGAGCTAACTATGGCTACACCTTC. Its protein is CASSQDLGANYGYTF.

V usage is TRBV7-2 and J usage is TRBJ2-5; maybe TRBD2 (7 bases). This CDR3 has 15 residues. V was shortened by 8 bases and J by 7 bases, with 23 bases between the two germline ends. The germline V gene encodes CDR1 SGHTA and CDR2 FQGNSA. CDR3 region: CASALGGAGGGTQYF. The CDR3 DNA follows: TGTGCCAGCGCCCTGGGGGGGGCCGGCGGAGGGACCCAGTACTTC. The full variable domain, its missing parts supplied by reference TRBV7-2 and TRBJ2-5, is GAGVSQSPSNKVTEKGKDVELRCDPISGHTALYWYRQSLGQGLEFLIYFQGNSAPDKSGLPSDRFSAERTGGSVSTLTIQRTQQEDSAVYLCASALGGAGGGTQYFGPGTRLLVL.

The chain uses TRBV5-4 and TRBJ1-6, with TRBD1 as a possible D gene (6 bases). The CDR3 extends over 14 amino acids. V was pared by 2 bases and J by 9 bases, with 12 bases between. Per germline, CDR1 SGHNT and CDR2 YYREEE (reference sequence). This CDR3 reads CASSLDRSSSPLHF. For the CDR3, the DNA is TGTGCCAGCAGCTTAGACAGGTCAAGTTCACCCCTCCACTTT.

The chain couples TRBV2 to TRBJ2-7; maybe TRBD1 (6 bases). Deletions cut 3 bases from V and 0 bases from J, with 15 bases between. CDR3 length: 16 amino acids. Germline assignment: CDR1 SNHLY and CDR2 FYNNEI. The CDR3 sequence: CASSEGRDTFSYEQYF. In DNA, the CDR3 is TGTGCCAGCAGTGAGGGCCGGGACACCTTCTCCTACGAGCAGTACTTC.

The rearrangement links TRBV13 to TRBJ1-2, with 8 bases that match TRBD1. There are 13 residues in the CDR3. V was pared by 3 bases and J by 4 bases, with 1 base of the junction left unmatched. The germline V gene encodes CDR1 PRHDT and CDR2 FYEKMQ (reference sequence). CDR3 nucleotide sequence: TGTGCCAGCAGCTTGACAGGGGCCTATGGCTACACCTTC. It translates to CASSLTGAYGYTF.

This sequence joins TRBV27 and TRBJ1-1; 9 bases align to TRBD1. V shed 4 bases, J shed 4 bases, and the junction held 7 bases outside the gene matches. This CDR3 comprises 15 residues. CDR1 and CDR2 (germline): MNHEY, SMNVEV (reference sequence). In DNA, the CDR3 is TGTGCCAGCAGTTCCCACAGGGGGCTGGGCACTGAAGCTTTCTTT. Translation: CASSSHRGLGTEAFF.

The chain links TRBV27 to TRBJ1-5; 8 bases fit TRBD1. Trimming removed 5 bases from V and 5 bases from J; junction bases left unmatched: 5. Germline lookup yields CDR1 MNHEY and CDR2 SMNVEV (reference sequence). The CDR3 is 14 amino acids. The CDR3 here is CASSQGTGHQPQHF. The CDR3 DNA reads TGTGCCAGCAGTCAAGGGACAGGACATCAGCCCCAGCATTTT.

V and J are TRBV10-3 and TRBJ2-2; tentatively, D is TRBD1 (5 bases). Trimming cost V 3 bases and J 2 bases, with 7 bases left between them. Germline V gives CDR1 ENHRY, CDR2 SYGVKD. This CDR3 contains 14 residues. CDR3 sequence reads: CAISDRDNTGELFF. CDR3 sequence (DNA): TGTGCCATCAGTGACAGGGATAACACCGGGGAGCTGTTTTTT.

V usage is TRBV19 and J usage is TRBJ2-6; 7 bases are shared with TRBD2. This CDR3 spans 16 amino acids. The germline CDR1 and CDR2 sequences are LNHDA and SQIVND (reference sequence). The V and J ends lost 4 bases and 1 base, in that order; junction bases with no gene match: 4. The CDR3 DNA is TGTGCCAGTAGTACGGGGGGACGTTCTGGGGCCAACGTCCTGACTTTC. Translated: CASSTGGRSGANVLTF.

CDR3 in amino acids: CSASSWTGSGYTF. The CDR3, as DNA: TGCAGTGCTAGTTCCTGGACAGGGTCTGGCTACACCTTC. The chain is built from TRBV20-1 and TRBJ1-2; TRBD1 agrees at 8 bases. This CDR3 region has 13 residues. V was pared by 3 bases and J by 7 bases, with 7 bases of the junction left unmatched. The V gene's germline CDR1 is DFQATT and CDR2 SNEGSKA (reference sequence).

This clone has just a few counts. The chain has TRBV7-8 and TRBJ2-2; TRBD2 aligns across 11 bases. Germline V lookup: CDR1 SGHVS, CDR2 FQNEAQ. The CDR3 extends over 17 amino acids. V lost 1 base to trimming and J lost 2 bases; unmatched junction nucleotides: 3. CDR3 nucleotide sequence: TGTGCCAGCAGCTTAGGACTAGCGGGGCTAAACACCGGGGAGCTGTTTTTT. Translation: CASSLGLAGLNTGELFF.

The CDR3 DNA reads as TGTGCCAGCAGCCTAGCACAGGGCTACGAGCAGTACTTC. Translating it yields CASSLAQGYEQYF. This chain uses TRBV28 with TRBJ2-7; tentatively, D is TRBD1 (6 bases). The CDR3 covers 13 residues. Trimming removed 6 bases from V and 3 bases from J, with 12 bases in between. Per the germline V gene, CDR1 is MDHEN and CDR2 is SYDVKM. The full variable domain, completed using reference TRBV28 and TRBJ2-7, is DVKVTQSSRYLVKRTGEKVFLECVQDMDHENMFWYRQDPGLGLRLIYFSYDVKMKEKGDIPEGYSVSREKKERFSLILESASTNQTSMYLCASSLAQGYEQYFGPGTRLTVT.

The chain has TRBV12-5 and TRBJ2-1; D is unclear. This CDR3 is 11 amino acids long. Trimming removed 6 bases from V and 5 bases from J, with 5 bases in between. Germline V gives CDR1 LGHNT, CDR2 FRNRAP. CDR3 loop: CASGPNNEQFF. The CDR3 coding sequence is TGTGCTAGTGGCCCAAACAATGAGCAGTTCTTC.

This chain connects TRBV2 to TRBJ2-7, with a tentative D call TRBD2 (5 bases). V was shortened by 7 bases and J by 7 bases, with 20 bases between the two germline ends. Per germline, CDR1 SNHLY and CDR2 FYNNEI. This CDR3 contains 14 residues. The CDR3 here is CASTPTRAGKEQYF. In DNA, the CDR3 is TGTGCCAGCACCCCTACGAGGGCCGGCAAAGAGCAGTACTTC.

The chain combines TRBV6-5 with TRBJ1-5; D is ambiguous. V was trimmed by 4 bases and J by 2 bases, leaving 15 bases between them. The CDR3 is 16 residues long. From germline, CDR1 is MNHEY and CDR2 SVGAGI. CDR3 region: CASSFTPDFGNQPQHF. CDR3 in DNA: TGTGCCAGCAGTTTCACCCCGGACTTTGGCAATCAGCCCCAGCATTTT.